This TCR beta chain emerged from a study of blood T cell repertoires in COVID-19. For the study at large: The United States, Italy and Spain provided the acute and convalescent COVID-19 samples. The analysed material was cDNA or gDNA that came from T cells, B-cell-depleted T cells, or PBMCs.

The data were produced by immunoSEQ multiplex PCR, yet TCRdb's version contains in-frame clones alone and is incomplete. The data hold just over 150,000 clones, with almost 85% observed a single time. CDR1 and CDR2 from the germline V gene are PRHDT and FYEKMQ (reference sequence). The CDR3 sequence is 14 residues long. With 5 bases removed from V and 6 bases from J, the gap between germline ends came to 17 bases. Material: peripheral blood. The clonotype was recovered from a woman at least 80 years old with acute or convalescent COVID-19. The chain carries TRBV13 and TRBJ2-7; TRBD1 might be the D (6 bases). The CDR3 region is CASSEQGAIPEQYF. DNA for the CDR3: TGTGCCAGCAGCGAACAGGGAGCAATCCCCGAGCAGTACTTC.